This T cell receptor (beta chain) stems from a study of T cells in Graves' hyperthyroidism and ophthalmopathy. What was amplified from RNA transcripts were TCR beta CDR3 regions. Researchers ran a first-round RT-PCR on the TCR CDR3 using the HTBI primer set. TCRdb reprocessed the multiplex PCR reads with MiXCR, giving one entry per CDR3 protein. The repertoire has about 570,000 distinct CDR3 sequences, under 60% of them found once; the top ten carry roughly 20%. In germline, CDR1 is MGHRA, CDR2 YSYEKL. The CDR3 has 14 amino acids. V was shortened by 0 bases and J by 4 bases, with 7 bases between the two germline ends. This clonotype was recorded many times.

This clonotype originated in an adult woman with Graves' disease, either hyperthyroidism or ophthalmopathy (not recorded which). The chain is built from TRBV4-1 and TRBJ1-5; D unresolved. Sequencing was carried out using peripheral blood or thyroid tissue (not recorded which). CDR3 in amino acids: CASSQDRGNQPQHF. CDR3 nucleotide sequence: TGCGCCAGCAGCCAAGATAGAGGGAATCAGCCCCAGCATTTT.